These 20 T cell receptor beta chains came from one sample sequenced in a study of blood T cell repertoires in COVID-19. Sequenced by immunoSEQ multiplex PCR; TCRdb stores in-frame clones only, minus some. This sample has about 400,000 clones; 86% occur once, and the top ten carry over 1.1%. Sequenced input: peripheral blood. The receptors were sampled from a woman younger than 45 with active or convalescent COVID-19.

The J gene is TRBJ1-2, the V gene TRBV5-1; TRBD1 might be the D (6 bases). V dropped 0 bases and J dropped 0 bases, with 15 bases sitting between them. The germline V gene has CDR1 SGHRS and CDR2 YFSETQ. The CDR3 length is 17 residues. This CDR3 reads CASSLAGTGNSNYGYTF. The CDR3 DNA reads TGCGCCAGCAGCTTGGCGGGAACAGGGAATTCTAACTATGGCTACACCTTC.

V usage is TRBV6-1 and J usage is TRBJ1-3; 7 positions agree with TRBD1. Germline assignment: CDR1 MNHNS and CDR2 SASEGT. This CDR3 has 17 amino acids. Germline trimming cut 4 bases from V and 0 bases from J; bases unmatched to any gene: 9. This CDR3 reads CASSAPHSGGSGNTIYF. Here the CDR3 DNA reads TGTGCCAGCAGTGCACCCCATTCAGGGGGCTCTGGAAACACCATATATTTT.

The chain has TRBV20-1 and TRBJ2-3; 11 bases map to TRBD2. The ends lost 3 bases at V and 3 bases at J; junction bases unmatched: 11. Germline values: CDR1 DFQATT, CDR2 SNEGSKA (reference sequence). This CDR3 region has 17 residues. The CDR3 coding sequence is TGCAGTGCTAGTGGGGAACCCGGGACTAGCGGAACAGATACGCAGTATTTT. This gives the protein CSASGEPGTSGTDTQYF.

Only one count was recorded for this clone. The chain links TRBV9 to TRBJ1-1; D remains ambiguous. This CDR3 has 13 amino acids. Germline V gene sequence: CDR1 SGDLS, CDR2 YYNGEE. V shed 3 bases and J shed 5 bases, with 11 bases lying between them. The CDR3, as DNA: TGTGCCAGCAGCGGACTATATGGGACTGAAGCTTTCTTT. As protein: CASSGLYGTEAFF.

The rearrangement joins TRBV28 to TRBJ2-3; 7 nucleotides match TRBD1. The CDR3 loop spans 15 amino acids. Germline V CDR1 and CDR2: MDHEN, SYDVKM. V gave up 6 bases and J gave up 2 bases; unmatched junction bases: 8. DNA for the CDR3: TGTGCCAGCAGATCAAACAGGGGTATCACAGATACGCAGTATTTT. Translated: CASRSNRGITDTQYF.

V gene TRBV2 combines with J gene TRBJ1-4, with D uncertain. CDR1 is SNHLY, CDR2 FYNNEI, per germline. This CDR3 comprises 16 residues. With 3 bases removed from V and 6 bases from J, the gap between germline ends came to 17 bases. For the CDR3, the DNA is TGTGCCAGCAGTGATCGGGAGGGAACGGGCTATGAAAAACTGTTTTTT. Translating gives CASSDREGTGYEKLFF.

The chain uses TRBV10-3 and TRBJ1-2, with D possibly matching TRBD1 (5 bases). Germline V gene lookup returns CDR1 ENHRY and CDR2 SYGVKD. The CDR3 sequence is 14 residues long. Trimming left V 5 bases short and J 2 bases short, with 12 bases between. CDR3 amino acids: CAISSRGSNYGYTF. The CDR3 region has the DNA TGTGCCATCAGTTCTCGGGGGTCGAACTATGGCTACACCTTC.

V and J are TRBV2 and TRBJ2-1; D is unresolved. The CDR3 length is 15 residues. Trimming shortened V by 7 bases and J by 3 bases, and 16 bases separated the two germline ends. The germline V gene encodes CDR1 SNHLY and CDR2 FYNNEI. The CDR3 DNA follows: TGTGCCAGCAAAATCACTCATACCGTCTACAATGAGCAGTTCTTC. This codes for CASKITHTVYNEQFF.

The chain couples TRBV6-1 to TRBJ2-1; 11 bases align to TRBD2. Germline values: CDR1 MNHNS, CDR2 SASEGT. Trimming cost V 2 bases and J 2 bases; bases outside gene matches: 5. The CDR3 length is 17 residues. CDR3: CASSERLAGGPYNEQFF. In nucleotides, the CDR3 is TGTGCCAGCAGTGAAAGGCTAGCGGGGGGCCCCTACAATGAGCAGTTCTTC.

This clone showed up just once. This chain joins TRBV6-6 and TRBJ1-3; perhaps TRBD1 as D (6 bases). From germline, CDR1 is MNHNY and CDR2 SVGAGI (reference sequence). This CDR3 has 18 residues. V shed 5 bases and J shed 0 bases, with 20 bases lying between them. CDR3 DNA: TGTGCCAGCAGTCCGAACCCCAGGGGACCCATCTCTGGAAACACCATATATTTT. Its protein product is CASSPNPRGPISGNTIYF.

This rearrangement joins TRBV5-1 to TRBJ2-1; TRBD2 aligns across 16 bases. V dropped 0 bases and J dropped 7; count of bases not matched to a gene: 13. The CDR3 sequence is 20 residues long. Germline-derived CDR1 and CDR2 are SGHRS and YFSETQ. The CDR3 spells CASSLAGTSGRARLGNEQFF. CDR3 in DNA: TGCGCCAGCAGCTTGGCCGGGACTAGCGGGAGGGCCCGTCTGGGGAATGAGCAGTTCTTC.

The chain uses TRBV4-1 and TRBJ2-1; D gene uncertain. Looked up from germline, CDR1 is MGHRA and CDR2 is YSYEKL. V gave up 4 bases and J gave up 2 bases, with 12 bases separating them. This CDR3 contains 15 residues. The CDR3 nucleotides are TGCGCCAGCAGCCTGATGAGTGGGCCCTACAATGAGCAGTTCTTC. Encoded protein: CASSLMSGPYNEQFF.

CDR3 sequence: CASSLMTGLDTEAFF. The CDR3 nucleotides are TGCGCCAGCAGCCTAATGACAGGGCTGGACACTGAAGCTTTCTTT. V gene TRBV5-1 combines with J gene TRBJ1-1, with 7 bases that match TRBD1. This CDR3 has 15 residues. CDR1 and CDR2 (germline): SGHRS, YFSETQ. With 4 bases clipped from V and 3 bases from J, the junction kept 9 bases outside the gene matches.

J is TRBJ1-2 and V is TRBV12-3 or TRBV12-4; no clear D. The CDR3 covers 12 residues. V was shortened by 5 bases and J by 8 bases, with 12 bases between the two germline ends. The CDR3 protein is CASSPPLGGYTF. CDR3 in DNA: TGTGCCAGCAGTCCTCCCCTCGGGGGCTACACCTTC.

V is TRBV9 and J is TRBJ1-6; 8 bases are shared with TRBD1. The CDR3 consists of 15 residues. In germline, CDR1 is SGDLS, CDR2 YYNGEE. V dropped 0 bases and J dropped 8; count of bases not matched to a gene: 4. In DNA form, the CDR3 reads TGTGCCAGCAGCGTAGATGGGACAGGTCATTCACCCCTCCACTTT. As protein: CASSVDGTGHSPLHF. The full variable domain, rest sourced from reference TRBV9 and TRBJ1-6, is DSGVTQTPKHLITATGQRVTLRCSPRSGDLSVYWYQQSLDQGLQFLIQYYNGEERAKGNILERFSAQQFPDLHSELNLSSLELGDSALYFCASSVDGTGHSPLHFGNGTRLTVT.

V usage is TRBV7-8 and J usage is TRBJ1-4; 8 nucleotides agree with TRBD1. J gave up 7 bases and V 5 bases, and 6 bases lay outside the gene matches. The length of the CDR3 is 14 residues. Germline V CDR1 and CDR2: SGHVS, FQNEAQ. The CDR3 region is CASSPRTGSEKLFF. The CDR3 DNA sequence: TGTGCCAGCAGCCCCCGGACAGGGAGTGAAAAACTGTTTTTT.

The rearrangement uses TRBV29-1 and TRBJ1-2, with unresolved D. The CDR3 runs 11 residues. V was shortened by 2 bases and J by 5 bases, with 6 bases between the two germline ends. Germline V CDR1 and CDR2: SQVTM, ANQGSEA. CDR3 sequence reads: CSVEWQYGYTF. The CDR3 nucleotides read TGCAGCGTTGAATGGCAGTATGGCTACACCTTC.

The chain employs TRBV3-1 (or the pseudogene TRBV3-2) and TRBJ1-6, with TRBD1 as a possible D gene (5 bases). This CDR3 region has 16 residues. The germline V and J ends were trimmed by 4 bases and 7 bases, with 17 bases remaining between them. Germline V lookup: CDR1 LGHDT, CDR2 YNNKEL (reference sequence). The CDR3 reads CASSPSSAGRNSPLHF. The CDR3 DNA follows: TGTGCCAGCAGCCCTTCCAGCGCAGGGCGCAATTCACCCCTCCACTTT.

The V gene is TRBV2, the J gene TRBJ1-5; D not resolved. Trimming took 3 bases from V and 2 from J, leaving 8 bases between them. The CDR3 contains 14 residues. In germline, CDR1 is SNHLY, CDR2 FYNNEI. CDR3 sequence (DNA): TGTGCCAGCAGTGAGGCCGGGGGCAATCAGCCCCAGCATTTT. This sequence encodes CASSEAGGNQPQHF.

This clone has only one observation. The CDR3 DNA reads as TGTGCTAGTGGATCCGACACAGGGTTAGCCTATGGCTACACCTTC. Protein product: CASGSDTGLAYGYTF. The chain uses TRBV12-5 and TRBJ1-2, with D maybe TRBD1 (6 bases). There are 15 residues in the CDR3. With 6 bases removed from V and 4 bases from J, the gap between germline ends came to 18 bases. Germline-derived CDR1 and CDR2 are LGHNT and FRNRAP.